The 6 T cell receptor beta chains given below trace back to one sample, sequenced in a study of blood T cell repertoires in COVID-19. Profiling relied on immunoSEQ multiplex PCR, and the TCRdb table lists in-frame clones only, not all of them. The table records 70,000 or so clones, 90% of them present only once. The sample taken for sequencing was peripheral blood. These receptors were taken from a woman younger than 30 with acute or convalescent COVID-19.

V gene TRBV6-5 combines with J gene TRBJ1-1; 10 bases line up with TRBD1. The CDR3 is 15 residues long. Trimming took 8 bases from V and 2 from J; bases not matched to a gene: 8. Germline V gene lookup returns CDR1 MNHEY and CDR2 SVGAGI. The CDR3 protein is CASGWDRGSNTEAFF. In nucleotides, the CDR3 is TGTGCCAGCGGGTGGGACAGGGGATCCAACACTGAAGCTTTCTTT.

This clone was observed a single time. The V and J genes are TRBV29-1 and TRBJ2-3; D ambiguous. The CDR3 totals 10 residues. The V end lost 8 bases, the J end lost 2 bases, and 5 bases lay between the germline ends. The germline gives CDR1 SQVTM, CDR2 ANQGSEA. For the CDR3, the DNA is TGCAGCACTACCACAGATACGCAGTATTTT. It specifies CSTTTDTQYF.

The genes are TRBV15 and TRBJ2-3, with 7 positions matching TRBD2. This CDR3 has 18 amino acids. Germline V gene data show CDR1 as LNHNV and CDR2 as YYDKDF (reference sequence). The V gene end was trimmed by 1 base and the J gene end by 0 bases; junction bases not matched to a gene: 10. CDR3 DNA: TGTGCCACCAGCAGAGTCGGCAGCGGCGGGGGTAGCACAGATACGCAGTATTTT. Translation: CATSRVGSGGGSTDTQYF.

The chain links TRBV7-2 to TRBJ2-1; 11 positions agree with TRBD2. Trimming cost V 6 bases and J 5 bases; bases outside gene matches: 9. CDR1 is SGHTA and CDR2 is FQGNSA in the germline V gene. The CDR3 sequence is 16 residues long. This CDR3 reads CASRGYSGGVNNEQFF. CDR3 DNA: TGTGCCAGCAGAGGTTATAGCGGGGGGGTGAACAATGAGCAGTTCTTC. The whole variable domain, filled in from reference TRBV7-2 and TRBJ2-1, reads GAGVSQSPSNKVTEKGKDVELRCDPISGHTALYWYRQSLGQGLEFLIYFQGNSAPDKSGLPSDRFSAERTGGSVSTLTIQRTQQEDSAVYLCASRGYSGGVNNEQFFGPGTRLTVL.

V is TRBV14 and J is TRBJ1-1; TRBD1 might be the D (6 bases). Germline loops: CDR1 SGHDN, CDR2 FVKESK. V was trimmed by 4 bases and J by 1 base, leaving 13 bases between them. The CDR3 covers 15 residues. The CDR3 nucleotides read TGTGCCAGCAGCCGACTGACAGGAGCGAACACTGAAGCTTTCTTT. Its protein is CASSRLTGANTEAFF.

This clone has only one observation. V and J are TRBV28 and TRBJ2-1; unclear D gene. The germline V gene has CDR1 MDHEN and CDR2 SYDVKM. V was pared by 5 bases and J by 7 bases, with 9 bases between. The CDR3 consists of 12 residues. The CDR3 DNA reads TGTGCCAGCAGTCAACCTGCGAATGAGCAGTTCTTC. Protein: CASSQPANEQFF.